Below are 12 T cell receptor beta chains sequenced from a single sample in a study of blood T cell repertoires in COVID-19. Produced via immunoSEQ multiplex PCR; TCRdb's table is partial and in-frame only. The table includes about 420,000 clones, roughly 89% detected once. The sequencing sample was made of peripheral blood. The receptor source for this set is a man between 18 and 29 years old with COVID-19, enrolled during active disease.

The genes are TRBV5-6 and TRBJ1-5, with unresolved D. The CDR3 has 13 residues. Germline CDR1 SGHDT, CDR2 YYEEEE. The V end lost 2 bases, the J end lost 10 bases, and 13 bases lay between the germline ends. CDR3 amino acids: CASSLGKEGPQHF. CDR3 bases: TGTGCCAGCAGCTTAGGCAAAGAGGGACCCCAGCATTTT.

This sequence joins TRBV4-2 and TRBJ1-6; D ambiguous. The V gene lost 1 base and the J gene lost 4 bases, with 11 bases spanning the gap. CDR3 length: 16 amino acids. Germline V gene data show CDR1 as LGHNA and CDR2 as YNFKEQ. CDR3 sequence: CASSQGGLPYNSPLHF. The DNA for the CDR3 is TGTGCCAGCAGCCAAGGTGGACTGCCGTATAATTCACCCCTCCACTTT.

CDR3 nucleotides: TGTGCCAGCAGGGTGGGACAAGCCAACACTGAAGCTTTCTTT. This encodes CASRVGQANTEAFF. V and J are TRBV5-4 and TRBJ1-1; TRBD1 might be the D (6 bases). This CDR3 is built from 14 residues. V was clipped by 5 bases and J by 2 bases, with 13 bases between them. CDR1 SGHNT and CDR2 YYREEE come from the germline V gene (reference sequence).

The V gene is TRBV5-3, the J gene TRBJ2-1; weak D call: TRBD2 (6 bases). TRBV5-3 is an open reading frame whose function is uncertain. This CDR3 region has 18 residues. Trimming shortened V by 6 bases and J by 1 base, and 23 bases separated the two germline ends. The CDR3 DNA reads TGTGCCAGAAACCACCGGGACTCCGGTCTTGCGTCCTACAATGAGCAGTTCTTC. This translates into CARNHRDSGLASYNEQFF.

The chain employs TRBV3-1 (or the pseudogene TRBV3-2) and TRBJ1-1; TRBD1 aligns across 10 bases. This CDR3 spans 16 amino acids. Germline V gene data show CDR1 as LGHDT and CDR2 as YNNKEL (reference sequence). The V and J ends lost 5 bases and 1 base, in that order; junction bases with no gene match: 7. The CDR3 loop reads CASSNWDRGQNTEAFF. The CDR3 nucleotides are TGTGCCAGCAGCAATTGGGACAGGGGCCAGAACACTGAAGCTTTCTTT.

This clone was picked up a small number of times. V usage is TRBV30 and J usage is TRBJ2-7; the D is unclear. CDR1 is GTSNPN and CDR2 is SVGIG in the germline V gene (reference sequence). This CDR3 region has 13 residues. The V and J ends lost 0 bases and 2 bases respectively, with 8 bases between them. The CDR3 here is CAWSVAGPYEQYF. As DNA, the CDR3 is TGTGCCTGGAGTGTGGCAGGCCCCTACGAGCAGTACTTC. The whole variable domain, remainder taken from reference TRBV30 and TRBJ2-7, is SQTIHQWPATLVQPVGSPLSLECTVEGTSNPNLYWYRQAAGRGLQLLFYSVGIGQISSEVPQNLSASRPQDRQFILSSKKLLLSDSGFYLCAWSVAGPYEQYFGPGTRLTVT.

The chain combines TRBV5-1 with TRBJ2-2; TRBD1 might be the D (5 bases). The CDR3 loop spans 14 amino acids. The V gene's germline CDR1 is SGHRS and CDR2 YFSETQ. V lost 6 bases to trimming and J lost 3 bases, with 12 bases between them. CDR3 in amino acids: CASNHDRYTGELFF. The CDR3 coding sequence is TGCGCCAGCAACCATGACAGATACACCGGGGAGCTGTTTTTT.

The CDR3 reads CASRGGQAFYGYTF. The CDR3 DNA sequence: TGTGCCAGCAGGGGGGGACAGGCATTCTATGGCTACACCTTC. The chain couples TRBV28 to TRBJ1-2, with 8 nucleotides matching TRBD1. The trim removed 6 bases at V and 4 bases at J, leaving 7 bases unmatched. There are 14 residues in the CDR3. The germline CDR1 and CDR2 sequences are MDHEN and SYDVKM.

The chain carries TRBV7-9 and TRBJ2-7, with 7 positions matching TRBD1. V shed 5 bases and J 2 bases; nucleotides not matched to a gene: 6. The CDR3 covers 14 residues. The V gene's germline CDR1 is SEHNR and CDR2 FQNEAQ (reference sequence). CDR3 sequence: CASSPDRSPYEQYF. The CDR3 bases are TGTGCCAGCAGCCCGGACAGGAGCCCCTACGAGCAGTACTTC.

This chain uses TRBV2 with TRBJ2-6; 7 bases match TRBD1. The CDR3 is 16 amino acids. Per the germline V gene, CDR1 is SNHLY and CDR2 is FYNNEI. The V and J ends lost 4 bases and 0 bases, in that order; junction bases with no gene match: 3. CDR3 bases: TGTGCCAGCAGTGTTGGGACAGCCTCTGGGGCCAACGTCCTGACTTTC. It is translated as CASSVGTASGANVLTF.

The chain couples TRBV7-6 to TRBJ2-2; unclear D gene. Deletions cut 5 bases from V and 2 bases from J, with 12 bases between. Germline CDR1 reads SGHVS; CDR2 reads FNYEAQ. The CDR3 length is 15 residues. The CDR3 region is CASSQRSVNTGELFF. CDR3 sequence (DNA): TGTGCCAGCAGCCAAAGGAGTGTAAACACCGGGGAGCTGTTTTTT. Complete variable domain (other parts from reference TRBV7-6 and TRBJ2-2): GAGVSQSPRYKVTKRGQDVALRCDPISGHVSLYWYRQALGQGPEFLTYFNYEAQQDKSGLPNDRFSAERPEGSISTLTIQRTEQRDSAMYRCASSQRSVNTGELFFGEGSRLTVL.

CDR3 sequence reads: CASSEGSEETQYF. The CDR3 DNA reads TGTGCCAGCAGTGAAGGCAGCGAAGAGACCCAGTACTTC. V and J are TRBV2 and TRBJ2-5; no clear D gene. The CDR3 is 13 residues long. The germline V gene has CDR1 SNHLY and CDR2 FYNNEI. The V end lost 1 base, the J end lost 3 bases, and 6 bases lay between the germline ends.